These 30 T cell receptor beta chains share one sample of origin, sequenced in a study of identical twins. TCRdb redid the calling of the 5' RACE reads with MiXCR, one entry per CDR3 protein. The sample contains approximately 240,000 distinct CDR3 sequences, more than 13% of which appear only once. Sequencing was performed on memory (CD45RO+) T cells sorted from blood. The receptors shown here come from a woman aged 18-29 years in good health.

In DNA form, the CDR3 reads TGTGCCAGTAGTATCCCTCACCCCCCGCTCACGCAGTATTTT. Protein: CASSIPHPPLTQYF. The rearrangement links TRBV19 to TRBJ2-3; D call uncertain. Trimming removed 3 bases at V and 9 bases at J, with 16 bases between. The CDR3 extends over 14 amino acids. The V gene's germline CDR1 is LNHDA and CDR2 SQIVND (reference sequence).

The chain recombines TRBV20-1 with TRBJ2-3; D is perhaps TRBD1 or TRBD2 (5 bases each). Germline assignment: CDR1 DFQATT and CDR2 SNEGSKA (reference sequence). Trimming pared 5 bases from V and 2 bases from J, leaving 11 bases between. The CDR3 extends over 13 amino acids. DNA for the CDR3: TGCAGTGCTTGGGACCCCCTCACAGATACGCAGTATTTT. Its translation is CSAWDPLTDTQYF.

In this sample, this clonotype turned up a few times. The V and J genes are TRBV20-1 and TRBJ1-5; no clear D gene. The V end lost 4 bases, the J end lost 0 bases, and 13 bases lay between the germline ends. The CDR3 has 15 amino acids. Germline lookup yields CDR1 DFQATT and CDR2 SNEGSKA (reference sequence). CDR3 protein: CSAKDTARSNQPQHF. The CDR3 DNA sequence: TGCAGTGCTAAAGACACAGCCCGTAGCAATCAGCCCCAGCATTTT.

This clonotype was picked up one time. The chain employs TRBV20-1 and TRBJ2-7; 7 nucleotides line up with TRBD2. Germline V gene data show CDR1 as DFQATT and CDR2 as SNEGSKA (reference sequence). J was trimmed by 6 bases and V by 6 bases; bases with no gene match: 14. The CDR3 is 14 amino acids. DNA of the CDR3: TGCAGTGCGGTGACTAGCTCTGGGGTTGGCGAGCAGTACTTC. Its translation: CSAVTSSGVGEQYF.

Many counts were recorded for this clonotype. The CDR3 loop is CASSSWYEQYF. The CDR3 DNA reads TGTGCCAGCAGCTCCTGGTACGAGCAGTACTTC. The J gene is TRBJ2-7, the V gene TRBV11-3; D unclear. Trimming pared 4 bases from V and 4 bases from J, leaving 5 bases between. Germline V gene sequence: CDR1 SGHNT, CDR2 YENEEA. The CDR3 totals 11 residues.

A few counts support this clonotype. V gene TRBV6-1 combines with J gene TRBJ2-1; 10 bases are shared with TRBD1. The trim removed 10 bases at V and 7 bases at J, leaving 7 bases unmatched. This CDR3 is built from 13 residues. Germline CDR1 reads MNHNS; CDR2 reads SASEGT. The CDR3 DNA is TGTGCCATCGACGACAGGGGGCTTAATGAGCAGTTCTTC. Encoded protein: CAIDDRGLNEQFF.

This clonotype was counted a single time. The CDR3: CSARDPFVGTLGAQYF. The CDR3 region has the DNA TGCAGTGCTAGAGATCCCTTTGTAGGCACCCTGGGGGCCCAGTACTTC. The chain recombines TRBV20-1 with TRBJ2-5, with D perhaps given as TRBD1 or TRBD2 (5 bases each). The V and J ends lost 0 bases and 9 bases respectively, with 23 bases between them. The CDR3 spans 16 residues. Germline CDR1 is DFQATT and CDR2 is SNEGSKA (reference sequence).

The chain employs TRBV5-1 and TRBJ2-3, with 10 bases lining up with TRBD2. V dropped 4 bases and J dropped 5; count of bases not matched to a gene: 7. CDR1 is SGHRS and CDR2 is YFSETQ in the germline V gene. The CDR3 consists of 15 residues. CDR3 sequence (DNA): TGCGCCAGCAGCCCGATAGCGGGGGGAATAGATACGCAGTATTTT. Residues: CASSPIAGGIDTQYF. Drawing the rest from reference TRBV5-1 and TRBJ2-3, the complete variable domain is KAGVTQTPRYLIKTRGQQVTLSCSPISGHRSVSWYQQTPGQGLQFLFEYFSETQRNKGNFPGRFSGRQFSNSRSEMNVSTLELGDSALYLCASSPIAGGIDTQYFGPGTRLTVL.

This rearrangement joins TRBV7-2 to TRBJ2-5; D assignment may be TRBD1 or TRBD2 (5 bases each). The CDR3 is made up of 13 amino acids. CDR1 SGHTA and CDR2 FQGNSA come from the germline V gene. Trimming took off 6 bases at V and 1 base at J, with 9 bases between the two ends. The CDR3: CASRKRGQETQYF. The CDR3 region has the DNA TGTGCCAGCAGAAAGAGGGGCCAAGAGACCCAGTACTTC.

This clonotype appeared a few times. This chain connects TRBV7-6 to TRBJ2-5, with D possibly TRBD2 on 5 matching bases. CDR1 and CDR2 (germline): SGHVS, FNYEAQ. V lost 0 bases and J lost 0, with 11 bases in between. This CDR3 comprises 16 residues. The DNA of the CDR3 is TGTGCCAGCAGCTTAGCTAGCGTCGAGTACCAAGAGACCCAGTACTTC. Protein sequence: CASSLASVEYQETQYF.

This clonotype was recorded at least ten times. The rearrangement links TRBV6-2 or TRBV6-3 to TRBJ1-1, with D tentatively TRBD1 (6 bases). CDR3 length: 17 amino acids. Per the germline V gene, CDR1 is MNHEY and CDR2 is SVGEGT. V dropped 6 bases and J dropped 4 bases, with 24 bases sitting between them. CDR3 sequence reads: CASSDPGTQSRPTEAFF. The CDR3 DNA reads as TGTGCCAGCAGCGACCCCGGGACACAATCTCGTCCCACTGAAGCTTTCTTT.

In its sample, this clonotype was seen a few times. The chain employs TRBV7-3 and TRBJ2-2, with D possibly matching TRBD1 (5 bases). Per germline, CDR1 SGHTA and CDR2 FQGTGA. Trimming pared 7 bases from V and 5 bases from J, leaving 14 bases between. The CDR3 extends over 14 amino acids. Here the CDR3 DNA reads TGTGCCAGCAAACGCCAGGGCTCAACCGGGGAGCTGTTTTTT. Translated, it gives CASKRQGSTGELFF.

The sample holds a few counts of this clonotype. At one end, the junction sequence differs from germline, possibly due to a read error. The chain's CDR3 is CASSLDRTSGGPDFF. In nucleotides, the CDR3 is TGTGCCAGCAGCCTCGACCGGACTAGCGGGGGGCCGGATTTCTTC. The V gene is TRBV4-2, the J gene TRBJ2-5; 14 bases agree with TRBD2. Per germline, CDR1 LGHNA and CDR2 YNFKEQ. This CDR3 has 15 residues.

The chain combines TRBV6-1 with TRBJ2-2; 7 nucleotides align to TRBD2. Germline V gives CDR1 MNHNS, CDR2 SASEGT. The length of the CDR3 is 16 residues. After removal of 7 bases from V and 2 bases from J, the junction contained 10 bases not matched to a gene. The CDR3 sequence: CASTTLALINTGELFF. CDR3 nucleotides: TGTGCCAGCACTACACTAGCGCTAATTAACACCGGGGAGCTGTTTTTT.

This sequence joins TRBV20-1 and TRBJ2-7, with 8 bases aligning to TRBD2. CDR1 is DFQATT, CDR2 SNEGSKA, per germline (reference sequence). CDR3 size: 14 residues. The V and J ends lost 1 base and 6 bases, in that order; junction bases with no gene match: 8. As DNA, the CDR3 is TGCAGTGCTAGAGCCCCCGGGAGGGCCCTCGAGCAGTACTTC. Its protein is CSARAPGRALEQYF.

This clonotype came up many times. The rearrangement uses TRBV29-1 and TRBJ2-3; D is uncertain. This CDR3 is 10 amino acids long. Per the germline V gene, CDR1 is SQVTM and CDR2 is ANQGSEA. V lost 3 bases and J 2 bases, leaving 0 bases between the germline ends. The CDR3 DNA reads TGCAGCGTTGACACAGATACGCAGTATTTT. This gives the protein CSVDTDTQYF.

This clonotype was found a few times. This chain links TRBV7-7 with TRBJ2-7; 8 nucleotides match TRBD2. Germline V gene data show CDR1 as SSHAT and CDR2 as FNYEAQ (reference sequence). This CDR3 comprises 14 residues. V shed 5 bases, J shed 3 bases, and the junction held 6 bases outside the gene matches. The CDR3 DNA is TGTGCCAGCAGCCCGGGAGGGAGTAACTACGAGCAGTACTTC. Its translation is CASSPGGSNYEQYF.

This clonotype was counted many times. The CDR3 sequence: CASSFGDRGLATNEKLFF. As DNA, the CDR3 is TGTGCCAGCAGCTTTGGGGACAGGGGGTTGGCAACTAATGAAAAACTGTTTTTT. The chain joins TRBV5-5 to TRBJ1-4; TRBD1 agrees at 11 bases. V was clipped by 2 bases and J by 0 bases; unmatched bases: 6. Germline CDR1 SGHKS, CDR2 YYEKEE (reference sequence). The CDR3 covers 18 residues.

In this sample, this clonotype turned up a few times. The J gene is TRBJ1-4, the V gene TRBV3-1; D is perhaps TRBD1 (5 bases). This CDR3 comprises 16 residues. CDR1 and CDR2 from the germline V gene are LGHDT and YNNKEL (reference sequence). V gave up 1 base and J gave up 8 bases, with 17 bases separating them. CDR3 sequence reads: CASSQVGHAWGEKLFF. DNA of the CDR3: TGTGCCAGCAGCCAAGTAGGTCATGCTTGGGGCGAAAAACTGTTTTTT.

This clonotype has a count of ten or more. V and J are TRBV29-1 and TRBJ2-2; TRBD2 is a possible D gene (6 bases). Between the trimmed V and J ends, which lost 6 bases and 0 bases, there was a span of 11 bases. The CDR3 contains 14 residues. CDR1 is SQVTM and CDR2 is ANQGSEA in the germline V gene. The CDR3: CSVEGESNTGELFF. The CDR3 nucleotides are TGCAGCGTGGAGGGTGAATCGAACACCGGGGAGCTGTTTTTT.

This clonotype was counted a few times. This chain connects TRBV7-3 to TRBJ2-4; maybe TRBD2 (6 bases). Germline CDR1 and CDR2: SGHTA and FQGTGA. The ends were cut back, 2 bases at V and 1 base at J, with 24 bases in the middle. CDR3 length: 20 amino acids. The CDR3 sequence is CASSLFPGTSFGGAKNIQYF. For the CDR3, the DNA is TGTGCCAGCAGCTTATTCCCCGGGACCTCATTCGGAGGGGCCAAAAACATTCAGTACTTC.

This clonotype appeared many times. The chain links TRBV12-3 or TRBV12-4 to TRBJ2-1; TRBD1 agrees at 11 bases. The CDR3 extends over 14 amino acids. V gave up 7 bases and J gave up 7 bases; unmatched junction bases: 6. The CDR3 sequence: CASIGTGGYNEQFF. The CDR3 DNA reads as TGTGCCAGCATCGGGACAGGGGGATATAATGAGCAGTTCTTC.

The chain is built from TRBV2 and TRBJ2-7; 7 bases match TRBD2. The CDR3 is made up of 15 amino acids. Germline V CDR1 and CDR2: SNHLY, FYNNEI. The trim removed 5 bases at V and 2 bases at J, leaving 9 bases unmatched. The CDR3 region has the DNA TGTGCCAGCAGTTCCCGGGACTACGGACCCTACGAGCAGTACTTC. Protein: CASSSRDYGPYEQYF.

The chain carries TRBV12-3 or TRBV12-4 and TRBJ2-7, with 7 bases that match TRBD1. The CDR3 covers 15 residues. V was pared by 1 base and J by 5 bases, with 8 bases of the junction left unmatched. CDR3 DNA sequence: TGTGCCAGCAGTTTAGTCTCGACAGGGCGGCACGAGCAGTACTTC. Encoded protein: CASSLVSTGRHEQYF.

The chain joins TRBV5-1 to TRBJ1-2; 7 bases match TRBD1. The CDR3 has 14 amino acids. V lost 2 bases, J lost 8 bases, and 9 bases stayed unmatched. Germline CDR1 SGHRS, CDR2 YFSETQ. CDR3 DNA sequence: TGCGCCAGCAGCTTCTCTACAGGGGCGGACGGCTACACCTTC. It is translated as CASSFSTGADGYTF.

This sequence joins TRBV20-1 and TRBJ1-2; D is uncertain. Trimming removed 1 base from V and 5 bases from J, with 8 bases in between. There are 12 residues in the CDR3. Germline V gives CDR1 DFQATT, CDR2 SNEGSKA (reference sequence). DNA of the CDR3: TGCAGTGCTAGAGTCCCCACTTATGGCTACACCTTC. It codes for CSARVPTYGYTF.

The chain is built from TRBV20-1 and TRBJ2-7, with D possibly being TRBD1 (5 bases). Trimming took 0 bases from V and 2 from J, leaving 11 bases between them. Germline CDR1 and CDR2: DFQATT and SNEGSKA (reference sequence). The CDR3 totals 14 residues. The CDR3 sequence is CSARDIQAAYEQYF. The DNA for the CDR3 is TGCAGTGCTAGAGATATACAGGCGGCCTACGAGCAGTACTTC.

The CDR3 nucleotides read TGTGCCAGCAGTCCGGGACTAGCGGCCCACCAAGAGACCCAGTACTTC. Its protein product is CASSPGLAAHQETQYF. This chain links TRBV2 with TRBJ2-5; 11 bases are a match to TRBD2. CDR1 and CDR2 (germline): SNHLY, FYNNEI. J lost 0 bases, V lost 5 bases, and 5 bases had no gene match. CDR3 length: 16 amino acids.

This clonotype was seen only a few times. The chain uses TRBV7-8 and TRBJ1-3; D unresolved. Germline V gene data show CDR1 as SGHVS and CDR2 as FQNEAQ. The CDR3 covers 15 residues. Trimming stripped 5 bases from V and 3 bases from J, with 14 bases between. As DNA, the CDR3 is TGTGCCAGCAGCATCCAAGGCGGTGGTGGAAACACCATATATTTT. It encodes CASSIQGGGGNTIYF.

The V and J genes are TRBV4-2 and TRBJ2-4, with a weak D call TRBD2 (6 bases). The length of the CDR3 is 15 residues. The germline V gene encodes CDR1 LGHNA and CDR2 YNFKEQ. The V end lost 1 base, the J end lost 6 bases, and 13 bases lay between the germline ends. The CDR3 sequence is CASSQVDYGGNIQYF. In DNA, the CDR3 is TGTGCCAGCAGCCAAGTTGATTACGGGGGAAACATTCAGTACTTC.